This T cell receptor (beta chain) was observed in a study of OX40 agonist ivuxolimab in advanced cancers. Study results and limitations: Circulating CD4+ and CD8+ T cells showed clonal expansion by week 6 at 0.1 to 3.0 mg/kg. In the expanded peripheral T cells, antigen specificity was never determined.

Germline assignment: CDR1 SSHAT and CDR2 FNYEAQ (reference sequence). The V end lost 4 bases, the J end lost 5 bases, and 20 bases lay between the germline ends. This CDR3 region has 16 residues. For this clone: Its matching antigen is unknown.

Assay used: immunoSEQ multiplex PCR; TCRdb lists only in-frame clones, some missing. The top ten hold roughly 27% of the sample, which has 60,000 or so clones, 84% seen once. This sequence was found in an adult with an advanced solid tumor such as melanoma, head and neck, liver or kidney cancer. The V and J genes are TRBV7-7 and TRBJ1-1; perhaps TRBD1 as D (6 bases). Specimen: CD4+ or CD8+ T cells sorted from blood, collected in a trial of the OX40 agonist ivuxolimab. CDR3 protein: CASSSLKQGDGTEAFF. In DNA form, the CDR3 reads TGTGCCAGCAGCTCCTTAAAACAGGGAGATGGGACTGAAGCTTTCTTT.